This T cell receptor beta chain was captured by sequencing in a study of shared clonotypes between healthy human individuals. This CDR3 comprises 13 residues. Germline V CDR1 and CDR2: MDHEN, SYDVKM. The germline V and J ends were trimmed by 1 base and 3 bases, with 6 bases remaining between them. This clone has just a few counts. Its target is not known. This sample includes further DNA sequences coding for the same CDR3. Here immunoSEQ multiplex PCR was the method, and the copy in TCRdb shows in-frame clones only, minus some. The table lists hundreds of thousands of clones, approximately 96% of them singletons. Study outcomes and limitations: Across subsets, estimated richness was generally greater for naive than for memory populations.

In the naive CD8 group, cells lacked CD45RO and were positively selected for CCR7, so terminally differentiated effector memory CD45RA+ cells were left out. Sequenced: naive CD8+ T cells sorted from blood. The chain uses TRBV28 and TRBJ1-1; possible D gene TRBD1, 6 bases. The clonotype was recovered from a woman aged 30 to 39 in good health. CDR3 in DNA: TGTGCCAGCAGTTTATCAGGGGACACTGAAGCTTTCTTT. As protein: CASSLSGDTEAFF.